The clone carrying this T cell receptor beta chain was picked up a small number of times. Its specificity is unknown. These data come from a study of beta chain features in type 1 diabetes. The germline gives CDR1 SGHRS, CDR2 YFSETQ. This CDR3 is built from 16 residues. V was clipped by 5 bases and J by 1 base; unmatched bases: 10. Sequencing targeted expressed TCRB transcripts, as all isolated RNA had been reverse transcribed. Only in-frame clones appear in the TCRdb table, and some are missing; sequencing was by immunoSEQ multiplex PCR. The table lists some 330,000 clones, around 12% of them singletons, with around 0.0099% in the top ten. Naive, central memory, regulatory and stem cell-like memory cells within the CD4+ compartment were sorted using CD45RO/CCR7/CD25/CD127/CD95/CD27. Broader study findings: Diminished insertions and augmented deletions at VDJ junctions characterized type 1 diabetes patients. Because the template was cDNA, high-expressing cells might be over-represented. Shorter TCRB CDR3s, moderately but significantly so, marked every one of the four CD4+ subsets in Type 1 diabetes patients.

The gene calls are TRBV5-1 and TRBJ2-7, with 9 bases that match TRBD2. This sequence was found in a woman aged 18-35 years with type 1 diabetes. The sample was naive CD4+ T cells from blood. This CDR3 reads CASSEWTSDQSYEQYF. The CDR3 region has the DNA TGCGCCAGCAGTGAATGGACTAGCGATCAATCCTACGAGCAGTACTTC.